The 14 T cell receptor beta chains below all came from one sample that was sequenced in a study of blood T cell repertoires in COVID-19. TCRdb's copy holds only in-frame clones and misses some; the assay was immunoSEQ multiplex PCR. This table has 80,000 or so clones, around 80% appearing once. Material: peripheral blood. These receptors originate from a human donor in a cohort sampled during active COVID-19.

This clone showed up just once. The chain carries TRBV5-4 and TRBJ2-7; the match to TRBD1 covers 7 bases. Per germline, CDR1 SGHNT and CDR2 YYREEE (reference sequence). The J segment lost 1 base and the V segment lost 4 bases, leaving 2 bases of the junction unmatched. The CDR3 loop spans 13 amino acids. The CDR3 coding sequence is TGTGCCAGCAGCGGGGACAGTTCCTACGAGCAGTACTTC. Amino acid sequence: CASSGDSSYEQYF.

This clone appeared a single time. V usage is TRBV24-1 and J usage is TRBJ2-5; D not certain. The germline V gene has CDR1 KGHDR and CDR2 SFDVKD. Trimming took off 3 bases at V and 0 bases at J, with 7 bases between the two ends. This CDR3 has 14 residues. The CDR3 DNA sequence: TGTGCCACCAGTGATCACACAGACCAAGAGACCCAGTACTTC. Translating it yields CATSDHTDQETQYF.

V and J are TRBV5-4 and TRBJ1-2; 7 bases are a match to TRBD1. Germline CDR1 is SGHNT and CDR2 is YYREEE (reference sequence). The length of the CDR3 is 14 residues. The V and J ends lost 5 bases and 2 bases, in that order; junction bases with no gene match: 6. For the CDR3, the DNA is TGTGCCAGCAGATCCGAGGACAGGAACTATGGCTACACCTTC. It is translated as CASRSEDRNYGYTF.

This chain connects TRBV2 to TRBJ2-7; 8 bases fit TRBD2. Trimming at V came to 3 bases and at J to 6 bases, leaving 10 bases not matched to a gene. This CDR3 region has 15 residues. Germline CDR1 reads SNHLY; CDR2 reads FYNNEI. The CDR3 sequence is CASSEVRGLAGEQYF. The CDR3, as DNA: TGTGCCAGCAGTGAGGTCCGTGGACTAGCCGGCGAGCAGTACTTC. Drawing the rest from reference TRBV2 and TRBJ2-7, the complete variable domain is EPEVTQTPSHQVTQMGQEVILRCVPISNHLYFYWYRQILGQKVEFLVSFYNNEISEKSEIFDDQFSVERPDGSNFTLKIRSTKLEDSAMYFCASSEVRGLAGEQYFGPGTRLTVT.

The CDR3 nucleotides are TGTGCCAGCAGTTACTGGTTCACAGGGGGCCAAGAGACCCAGTACTTC. It translates to CASSYWFTGGQETQYF. The V gene is TRBV6-5, the J gene TRBJ2-5, with 8 bases that match TRBD1. The trim removed 1 base at V and 1 base at J, leaving 5 bases unmatched. The CDR3 runs 16 residues. Germline CDR1 MNHEY, CDR2 SVGAGI.

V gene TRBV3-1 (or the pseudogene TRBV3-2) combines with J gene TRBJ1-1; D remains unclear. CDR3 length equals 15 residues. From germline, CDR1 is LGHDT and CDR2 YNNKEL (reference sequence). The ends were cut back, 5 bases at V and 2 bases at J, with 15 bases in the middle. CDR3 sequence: CASSNRRQFNTEAFF. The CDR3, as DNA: TGTGCCAGCAGCAACCGGAGGCAGTTTAACACTGAAGCTTTCTTT.

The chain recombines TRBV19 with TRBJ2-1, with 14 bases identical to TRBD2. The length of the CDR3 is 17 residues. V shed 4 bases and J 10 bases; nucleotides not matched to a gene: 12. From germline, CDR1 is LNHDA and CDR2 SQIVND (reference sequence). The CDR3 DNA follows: TGTGCCAGTAGTACCCCATTTGGGACTAGCGGGGGAGTAGAGCAGTTCTTC. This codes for CASSTPFGTSGGVEQFF.

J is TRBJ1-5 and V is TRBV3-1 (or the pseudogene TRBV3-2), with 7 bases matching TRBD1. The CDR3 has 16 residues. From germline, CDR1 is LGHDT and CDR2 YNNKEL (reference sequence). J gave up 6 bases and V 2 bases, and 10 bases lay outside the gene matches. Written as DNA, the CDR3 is TGTGCCAGCAGCCAAAACACAGGGGCTGCTATTCAGCCCCAGCATTTT. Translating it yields CASSQNTGAAIQPQHF.

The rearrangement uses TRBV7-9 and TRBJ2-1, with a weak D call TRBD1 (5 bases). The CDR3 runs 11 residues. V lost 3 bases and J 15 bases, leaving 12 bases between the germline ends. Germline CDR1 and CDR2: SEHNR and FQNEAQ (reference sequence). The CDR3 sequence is CASSFLQGLFF. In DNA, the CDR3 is TGTGCCAGCAGCTTCCTTCAGGGCCTGTTCTTC.

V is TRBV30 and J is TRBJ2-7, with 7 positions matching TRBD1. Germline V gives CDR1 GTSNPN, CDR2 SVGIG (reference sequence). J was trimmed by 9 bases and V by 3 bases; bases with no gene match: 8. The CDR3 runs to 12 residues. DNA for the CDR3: TGTGCCTGGAGGACCGGGACAGTATCGCAGTACTTC. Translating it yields CAWRTGTVSQYF.

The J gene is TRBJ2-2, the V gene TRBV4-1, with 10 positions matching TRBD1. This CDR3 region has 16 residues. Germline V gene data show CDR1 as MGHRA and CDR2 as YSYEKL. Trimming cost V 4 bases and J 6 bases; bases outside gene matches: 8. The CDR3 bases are TGCGCCAGCAGCCGAATGACAGGGGGCCTGGCCGGGGAGCTGTTTTTT. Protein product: CASSRMTGGLAGELFF.

As DNA, the CDR3 is TGCAGTGCTAGAGGTGTCGACACCATATATTTT. It encodes CSARGVDTIYF. The chain links TRBV20-1 to TRBJ1-3; the D is unclear. V was shortened by 1 base and J by 8 bases, with 6 bases between the two germline ends. Germline-derived CDR1 and CDR2 are DFQATT and SNEGSKA (reference sequence). The CDR3 covers 11 residues.

Here the CDR3 reads CASRPGVAGELFF. DNA of the CDR3: TGTGCCAGCAGACCGGGGGTAGCCGGGGAGCTGTTTTTT. The J gene is TRBJ2-2, the V gene TRBV7-2, with D perhaps TRBD2 (6 bases). Germline CDR1 reads SGHTA; CDR2 reads FQGNSA. The CDR3 has 13 residues. V gave up 6 bases and J gave up 6 bases, with 11 bases separating them.

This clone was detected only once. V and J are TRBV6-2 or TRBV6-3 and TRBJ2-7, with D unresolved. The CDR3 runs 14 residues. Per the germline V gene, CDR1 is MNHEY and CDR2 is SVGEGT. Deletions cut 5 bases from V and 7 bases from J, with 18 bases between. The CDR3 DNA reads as TGTGCCAGCAGTACCCCCTCCGCGCGGATTGAGCAGTACTTC. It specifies CASSTPSARIEQYF.